This is a list of T cell receptor beta chains from one sample in a study of T cell responses to AZD1222 COVID-19 vaccine. Profiled with immunoSEQ multiplex PCR; TCRdb holds only in-frame clones, not every one. The repertoire holds some 86,000 clones, around 81% seen once, with 22% in the top ten. The material sequenced was peripheral blood, taken on day 0 of AZD1222 vaccination. All receptors derive from an adult in good health. Both conserved end residues are part of each CDR3. Each record gives: V gene, J gene, D gene, clone size, CDR3 protein, CDR3 DNA. A D gene is named only where the DNA matches it firmly. Only part of the rows carry a size: once, few, many, or a class if the clone is expanded.

>TRBV11-2|TRBJ2-7|TRBD1|.
CASSLDRGQGSYEQYF
TGTGCCAGCAGCTTAGATAGGGGGCAGGGCTCCTACGAGCAGTACTTC
>TRBV2|TRBJ2-1|.|.
CASSEASFNEQFF
TGTGCCAGCAGTGAAGCGTCTTTCAATGAGCAGTTCTTC
>TRBV11-2|TRBJ1-4|TRBD1|.
CASSRQGFANEKLFF
TGTGCCAGCAGCCGACAGGGTTTTGCTAATGAAAAACTGTTTTTT
>TRBV2|TRBJ1-1|.|once
CASSQLRIQGGTEAFF
TGTGCCAGCAGTCAACTCCGCATCCAGGGAGGGACTGAAGCTTTCTTT
>TRBV28|TRBJ1-1|.|.
CASSSHWNTEAFF
TGTGCCAGCAGCTCTCATTGGAACACTGAAGCTTTCTTT
>TRBV21-1|TRBJ2-7|.|.
CASSPSPRYEQYF
TGTGCCAGCAGTCCAAGCCCGCGCTACGAGCAGTACTTC
>TRBV5-1|TRBJ2-3|.|.
CASSSDGDGSSDTQYF
TGCGCCAGCAGCTCGGATGGGGACGGGAGCTCAGATACGCAGTATTTT
>TRBV4-1|TRBJ2-7|TRBD2|.
CASSQGGLADSAEQYF
TGCGCCAGCAGTCAAGGGGGACTAGCCGATTCCGCAGAGCAGTACTTC
>TRBV2|TRBJ1-2|.|.
CASSVTGTNYGYTF
TGTGCCAGCAGTGTGACAGGCACTAACTATGGCTACACCTTC
>TRBV7-9|TRBJ1-2|TRBD1|.
CASSPSPTGGHGYTF
TGTGCCAGCAGCCCTAGTCCGACAGGGGGTCATGGCTACACCTTC
>TRBV7-9|TRBJ1-2|.|once
CASSFPPGGRNYGYTF
TGTGCCAGCAGCTTCCCCCCGGGTGGACGGAACTATGGCTACACCTTC
>TRBV5-1|TRBJ1-1|.|.
CASSSPKSAAPMNTEAFF
TGCGCCAGCAGCTCCCCGAAGTCGGCAGCCCCCATGAACACTGAAGCTTTCTTT
>TRBV27|TRBJ1-1|.|few
CASSLSRQGGTEAFF
TGTGCCAGCAGTTTATCGAGGCAGGGCGGGACTGAAGCTTTCTTT
>TRBV20-1|TRBJ1-2|.|.
CSASQGGDYGYTF
TGCAGTGCTAGTCAGGGAGGGGACTATGGCTACACCTTC
>TRBV27|TRBJ2-7|TRBD1|once
CASSLSIYRDREYEQYF
TGTGCCAGCAGTTTATCCATTTACCGGGACAGGGAGTACGAGCAGTACTTC
>TRBV3-1/TRBV3-2|TRBJ2-1|.|.
CASSRPREGPYNEQFF
TGTGCCAGCAGCCGCCCGCGAGAGGGACCCTACAATGAGCAGTTCTTC
>TRBV14|TRBJ1-1|TRBD1|.
CASSPTGQGTRTEAFF
TGTGCCAGCAGCCCAACTGGACAGGGGACCCGGACTGAAGCTTTCTTT
>TRBV19|TRBJ1-4|.|few
CASTTTLPASTNEKLFF
TGTGCCAGTACCACCACCCTCCCCGCTTCAACTAATGAAAAACTGTTTTTT
>TRBV5-6|TRBJ2-1|.|.
CASSLYGGGARNEQFF
TGTGCCAGCAGCTTGTATGGAGGGGGCGCGAGGAATGAGCAGTTCTTC
>TRBV5-1|TRBJ2-3|.|.
CASSLDTDTQYF
TGCGCCAGCAGCCTCGACACAGATACGCAGTATTTT
>TRBV10-3|TRBJ2-1|TRBD2|.
CAISESERGGNEQFF
TGTGCCATCAGTGAGTCGGAGCGGGGGGGCAATGAGCAGTTCTTC
>TRBV5-4|TRBJ2-2|.|.
CASSLQKGRSGELFF
TGTGCCAGCAGTCTTCAGAAAGGGAGGTCCGGGGAGCTGTTTTTT